This section outlines one T cell receptor (beta chain) sequence together with its context. Trimming cost V 5 bases and J 1 base, with 13 bases left between them. The CDR3 contains 14 residues. Germline V gene data show CDR1 as DFQATT and CDR2 as SNEGSKA (reference sequence). These data come from a study of blood T cells in healthy people across ages. A J-beta primer mix and a sample-barcoded 5' primer were used in a second PCR of about 6 to 12 cycles. Each cDNA molecule was tagged by a template-switch adaptor that had 12 random nucleotides. TCRdb recomputed calls from the 5' RACE reads with MiXCR, one row per CDR3 protein. The data hold about 1.8 million distinct CDR3 sequences, with 49% observed a single time.

The sequence derives from a woman between 35 and 50 years old in good health. The sequenced sample was blood. The chain uses TRBV20-1 and TRBJ2-3; maybe TRBD1 (6 bases). CDR3 in DNA: TGCAGTGCTCCTAAGGGGGTAGGCACAGATACGCAGTATTTT. Translated: CSAPKGVGTDTQYF.